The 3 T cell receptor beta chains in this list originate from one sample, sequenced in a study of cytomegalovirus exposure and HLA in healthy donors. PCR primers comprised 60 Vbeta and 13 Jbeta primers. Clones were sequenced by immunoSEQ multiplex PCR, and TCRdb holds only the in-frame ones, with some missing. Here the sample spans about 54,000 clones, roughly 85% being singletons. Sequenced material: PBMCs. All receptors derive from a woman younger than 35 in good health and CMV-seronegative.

CDR3 amino acids: CASSLGTGGSDTQYF. The CDR3 DNA reads TGTGCCAGCAGCTTAGGGACAGGGGGGTCAGATACGCAGTATTTT. The J gene is TRBJ2-3, the V gene TRBV5-6; TRBD1 matches 11 bases. The CDR3 covers 15 residues. CDR1 SGHDT and CDR2 YYEEEE come from the germline V gene. With V trimmed by 2 bases and J by 4 bases, 3 bases remained unmatched.

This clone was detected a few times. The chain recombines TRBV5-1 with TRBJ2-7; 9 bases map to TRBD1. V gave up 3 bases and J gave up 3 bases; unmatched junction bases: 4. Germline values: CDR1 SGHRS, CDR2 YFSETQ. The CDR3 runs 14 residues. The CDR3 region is CASSSRDRDYEQYF. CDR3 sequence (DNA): TGCGCCAGCAGCTCCCGGGACAGGGACTACGAGCAGTACTTC. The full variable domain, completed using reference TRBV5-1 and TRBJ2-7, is KAGVTQTPRYLIKTRGQQVTLSCSPISGHRSVSWYQQTPGQGLQFLFEYFSETQRNKGNFPGRFSGRQFSNSRSEMNVSTLELGDSALYLCASSSRDRDYEQYFGPGTRLTVT.

CDR3 amino acids: CSVEEGRNTGELFF. CDR3 coding DNA: TGCAGCGTTGAAGAGGGGAGAAACACCGGGGAGCTGTTTTTT. The rearrangement joins TRBV29-1 to TRBJ2-2; the D gene is possibly TRBD2 (5 bases). Germline values: CDR1 SQVTM, CDR2 ANQGSEA. The CDR3 totals 14 residues. Deletions cut 0 bases from V and 2 bases from J, with 7 bases between.